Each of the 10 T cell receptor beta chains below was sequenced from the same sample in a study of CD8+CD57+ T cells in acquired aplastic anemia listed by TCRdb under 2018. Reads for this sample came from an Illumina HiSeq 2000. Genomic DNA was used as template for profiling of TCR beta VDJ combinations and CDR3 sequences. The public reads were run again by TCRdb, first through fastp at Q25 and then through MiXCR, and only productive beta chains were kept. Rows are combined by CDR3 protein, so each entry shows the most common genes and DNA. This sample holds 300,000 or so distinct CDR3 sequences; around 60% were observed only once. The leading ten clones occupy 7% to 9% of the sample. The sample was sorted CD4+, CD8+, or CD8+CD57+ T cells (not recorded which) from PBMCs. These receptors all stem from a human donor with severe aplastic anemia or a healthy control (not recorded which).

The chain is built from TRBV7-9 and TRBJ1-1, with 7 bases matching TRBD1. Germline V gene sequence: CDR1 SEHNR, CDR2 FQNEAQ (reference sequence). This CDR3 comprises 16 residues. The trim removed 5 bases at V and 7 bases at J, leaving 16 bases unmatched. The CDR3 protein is CASSKIRDSLIREAFF. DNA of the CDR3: TGTGCCAGCAGCAAGATCCGGGACAGTTTGATTCGTGAAGCTTTCTTT.

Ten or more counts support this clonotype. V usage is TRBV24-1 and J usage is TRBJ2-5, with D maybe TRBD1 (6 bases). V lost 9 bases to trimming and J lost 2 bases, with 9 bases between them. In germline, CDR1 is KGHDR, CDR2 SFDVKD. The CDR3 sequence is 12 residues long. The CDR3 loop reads CATGQNQETQYF. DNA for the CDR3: TGTGCCACCGGACAGAATCAAGAGACCCAGTACTTC.

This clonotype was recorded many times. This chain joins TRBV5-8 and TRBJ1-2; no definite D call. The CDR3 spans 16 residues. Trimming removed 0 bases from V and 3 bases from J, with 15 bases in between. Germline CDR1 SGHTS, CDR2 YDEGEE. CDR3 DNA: TGTGCCAGCAGCTTGGGAGGTACAGCGTCCTACTATGGCTACACCTTC. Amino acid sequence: CASSLGGTASYYGYTF. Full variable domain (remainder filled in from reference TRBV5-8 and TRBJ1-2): EAGVTQSPTHLIKTRGQQATLRCSPISGHTSVYWYQQALGLGLQFLLWYDEGEERNRGNFPPRFSGRQFPNYSSELNVNALELEDSALYLCASSLGGTASYYGYTFGSGTRLTVV.

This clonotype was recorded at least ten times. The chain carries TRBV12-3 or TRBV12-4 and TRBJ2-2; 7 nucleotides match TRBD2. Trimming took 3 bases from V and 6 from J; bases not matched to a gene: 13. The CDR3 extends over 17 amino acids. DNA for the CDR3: TGTGCCAGCAGTTTTCCCTTACGGGGGGATTGGGCCGGGGAGCTGTTTTTT. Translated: CASSFPLRGDWAGELFF.

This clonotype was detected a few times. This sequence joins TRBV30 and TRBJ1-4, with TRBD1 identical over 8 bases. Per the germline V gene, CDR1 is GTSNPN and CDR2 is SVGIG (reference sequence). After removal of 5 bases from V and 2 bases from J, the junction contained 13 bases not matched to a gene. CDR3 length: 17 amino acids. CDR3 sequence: CAWVGQGRMGTNEKLFF. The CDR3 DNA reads TGTGCCTGGGTTGGACAGGGAAGAATGGGGACTAATGAAAAACTGTTTTTT.

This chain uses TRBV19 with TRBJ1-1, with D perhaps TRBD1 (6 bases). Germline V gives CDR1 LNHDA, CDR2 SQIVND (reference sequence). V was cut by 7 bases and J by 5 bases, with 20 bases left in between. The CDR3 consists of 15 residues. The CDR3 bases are TGTGCCAGTATACCCGGACAGAACCCAAGTACTGAAGCTTTCTTT. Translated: CASIPGQNPSTEAFF.

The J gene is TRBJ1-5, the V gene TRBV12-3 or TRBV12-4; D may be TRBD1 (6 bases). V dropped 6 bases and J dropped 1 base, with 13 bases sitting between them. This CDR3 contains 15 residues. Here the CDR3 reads CASRPTGFSNQPQHF. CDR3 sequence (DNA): TGTGCCAGCAGACCTACAGGGTTCAGCAATCAGCCCCAGCATTTT.

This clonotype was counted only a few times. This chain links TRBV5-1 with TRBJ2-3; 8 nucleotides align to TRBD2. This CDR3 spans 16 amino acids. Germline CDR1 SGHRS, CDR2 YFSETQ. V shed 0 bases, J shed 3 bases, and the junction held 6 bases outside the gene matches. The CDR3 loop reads CASSLVISGGTDTQYF. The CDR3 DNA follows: TGCGCCAGCAGCTTGGTGATCAGCGGGGGAACAGATACGCAGTATTTT.

The CDR3: CATTSGRWSTGELFF. DNA for the CDR3: TGTGCCACGACTAGCGGGAGGTGGTCCACCGGGGAGCTGTTTTTT. This chain links TRBV24-1 with TRBJ2-2; TRBD2 matches at 13 bases. The CDR3 consists of 15 residues. V lost 10 bases and J lost 4; bases outside the gene matches: 5. CDR1 and CDR2 (germline): KGHDR, SFDVKD.

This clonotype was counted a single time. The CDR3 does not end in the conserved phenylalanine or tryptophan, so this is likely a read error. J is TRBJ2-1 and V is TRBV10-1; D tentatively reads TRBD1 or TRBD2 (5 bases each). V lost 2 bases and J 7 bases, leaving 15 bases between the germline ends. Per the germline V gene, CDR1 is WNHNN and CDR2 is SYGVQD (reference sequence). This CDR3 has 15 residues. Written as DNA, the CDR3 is TGCGCCAGCAGTGAGCCGGGGACGGAACGGAATGAGCAGTTCTCC. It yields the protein CASSEPGTERNEQFS.